Following are 7 T cell receptor beta chains from one sample sequenced in a study of response to subunit inactivated influenza vaccine (dated by TCRdb to between 2018 and 2020). The protocol used for the library was RT-PCR. Sequenced using an Illumina HiSeq 2500. TCRdb passed the public sequencing reads through fastp at Q25 and MiXCR, retaining productive beta sequences. Records with the same CDR3 protein are collapsed into one entry carrying the most frequent genes and DNA. This sample is represented by about 160,000 distinct CDR3 sequences; about a tenth of them were singletons. The top ten clonotypes cover around an eighth of the sample. The time point label of this sample denotes: approximately 40 days after influenza vaccine administration. Sequencing was performed on non-naive T cells sorted from PBMCs, taken 45 days after vaccination. The cell subset or site label corresponds to: memory T cell fraction. These receptors were collected from a man aged 50 to 60 who received an inactivated influenza vaccine. Donor details come from another sample of the same person, matched by shared clones.

This chain uses TRBV10-3 with TRBJ2-5, with D uncertain. Trimming took 3 bases from V and 7 from J, leaving 9 bases between them. The CDR3 is 12 residues long. Germline-derived CDR1 and CDR2 are ENHRY and SYGVKD. CDR3 region: CAISDSAGTQYF. The CDR3 nucleotides read TGTGCCATCAGTGACAGCGCCGGGACCCAGTACTTC.

This clonotype was observed at least ten times. The J gene is TRBJ2-1, the V gene TRBV5-6; D remains unclear. V dropped 1 base and J dropped 4 bases, with 9 bases sitting between them. The germline V gene encodes CDR1 SGHDT and CDR2 YYEEEE. CDR3 length: 14 amino acids. CDR3 amino acids: CASSLLRGYNEQFF. The CDR3 DNA is TGTGCCAGCAGCTTGCTCAGAGGATACAATGAGCAGTTCTTC.

The sample holds many counts of this clonotype. This rearrangement joins TRBV7-9 to TRBJ1-1, with D possibly being TRBD1 (5 bases). V shed 1 base and J shed 8 bases, with 8 bases lying between them. Germline CDR1 and CDR2: SEHNR and FQNEAQ (reference sequence). This CDR3 comprises 12 residues. The CDR3 protein is CASSLVGEEAFF. DNA of the CDR3: TGTGCCAGCAGCTTAGTGGGGGAAGAAGCTTTCTTT.

This clonotype was seen at least ten times. The CDR3 spells CASSHPGQGSEQYF. CDR3 DNA sequence: TGTGCCAGCAGCCACCCGGGACAGGGGTCCGAGCAGTACTTC. V is TRBV7-8 and J is TRBJ2-7; TRBD1 agrees at 10 bases. The CDR3 sequence is 14 residues long. V shed 5 bases and J 6 bases; nucleotides not matched to a gene: 7. Germline V gene data show CDR1 as SGHVS and CDR2 as FQNEAQ.

Only one count was recorded for this clonotype. The chain recombines TRBV7-2 with TRBJ2-5, with TRBD1 identical over 7 bases. CDR3 size: 16 residues. Germline CDR1 reads SGHTA; CDR2 reads FQGNSA. After removal of 1 base from V and 4 bases from J, the junction contained 9 bases not matched to a gene. CDR3 nucleotides: TGTGCCAGCAGCTTAGTGGGACAGAGGATGGGAGAGACCCAGTACTTC. Its protein product is CASSLVGQRMGETQYF. Complete variable domain (other parts from reference TRBV7-2 and TRBJ2-5): GAGVSQSPSNKVTEKGKDVELRCDPISGHTALYWYRQSLGQGLEFLIYFQGNSAPDKSGLPSDRFSAERTGGSVSTLTIQRTQQEDSAVYLCASSLVGQRMGETQYFGPGTRLLVL.

J is TRBJ1-2 and V is TRBV30; 7 bases line up with TRBD1. Germline V gives CDR1 GTSNPN, CDR2 SVGIG (reference sequence). This CDR3 comprises 12 residues. V trimming: 5 bases; J trimming: 7 bases; junction bases outside the gene matches: 7. The CDR3 DNA is TGTGCCTGGGTCAGAGACAGGGCTGGCTACACCTTC. Translated: CAWVRDRAGYTF.

This clonotype was seen a few times. The CDR3 sequence is CASSRMEAYEQYF. For the CDR3, the DNA is TGTGCCAGCAGCCGCATGGAGGCCTACGAGCAGTACTTC. The chain has TRBV7-9 and TRBJ2-7; tentatively, D is TRBD2 (5 bases). CDR1 and CDR2 (germline): SEHNR, FQNEAQ (reference sequence). V was shortened by 5 bases and J by 2 bases, with 10 bases between the two germline ends. This CDR3 has 13 residues.